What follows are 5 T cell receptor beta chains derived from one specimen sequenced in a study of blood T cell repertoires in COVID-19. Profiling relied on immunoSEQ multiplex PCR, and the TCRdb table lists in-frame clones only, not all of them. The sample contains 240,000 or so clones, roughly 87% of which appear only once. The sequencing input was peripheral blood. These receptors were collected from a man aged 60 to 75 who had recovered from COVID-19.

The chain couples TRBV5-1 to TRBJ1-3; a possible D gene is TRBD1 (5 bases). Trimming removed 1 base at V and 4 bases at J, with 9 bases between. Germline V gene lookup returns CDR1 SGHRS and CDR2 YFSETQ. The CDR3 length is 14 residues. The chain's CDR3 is CASSLTGLGNTIYF. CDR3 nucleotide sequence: TGCGCCAGCAGCTTGACAGGTTTAGGAAACACCATATATTTT.

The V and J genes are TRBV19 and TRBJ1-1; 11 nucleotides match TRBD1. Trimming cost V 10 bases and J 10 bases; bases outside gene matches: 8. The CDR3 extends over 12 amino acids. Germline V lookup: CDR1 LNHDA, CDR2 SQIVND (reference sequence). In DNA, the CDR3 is TGTGCCACCAGGACAGGGGGCGGGGGAGCTTTCTTT. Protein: CATRTGGGGAFF.

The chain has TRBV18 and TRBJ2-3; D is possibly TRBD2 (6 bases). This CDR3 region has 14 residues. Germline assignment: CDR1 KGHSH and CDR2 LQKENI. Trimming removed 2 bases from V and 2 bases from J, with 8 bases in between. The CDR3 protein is CASSPWTNTDTQYF. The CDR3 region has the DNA TGTGCCAGCTCACCATGGACTAACACAGATACGCAGTATTTT.

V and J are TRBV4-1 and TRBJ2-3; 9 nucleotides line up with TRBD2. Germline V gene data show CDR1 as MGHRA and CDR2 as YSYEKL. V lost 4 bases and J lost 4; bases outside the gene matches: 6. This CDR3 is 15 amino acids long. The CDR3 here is CASSPGLANPDTQYF. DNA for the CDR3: TGCGCCAGCAGCCCGGGACTAGCTAACCCAGATACGCAGTATTTT.

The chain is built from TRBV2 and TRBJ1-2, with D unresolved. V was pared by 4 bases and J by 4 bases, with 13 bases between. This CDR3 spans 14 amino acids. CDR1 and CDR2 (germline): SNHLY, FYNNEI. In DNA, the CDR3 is TGTGCCAGCAGTGGGGGAGCCTCCGGCTATGGCTACACCTTC. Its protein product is CASSGGASGYGYTF.